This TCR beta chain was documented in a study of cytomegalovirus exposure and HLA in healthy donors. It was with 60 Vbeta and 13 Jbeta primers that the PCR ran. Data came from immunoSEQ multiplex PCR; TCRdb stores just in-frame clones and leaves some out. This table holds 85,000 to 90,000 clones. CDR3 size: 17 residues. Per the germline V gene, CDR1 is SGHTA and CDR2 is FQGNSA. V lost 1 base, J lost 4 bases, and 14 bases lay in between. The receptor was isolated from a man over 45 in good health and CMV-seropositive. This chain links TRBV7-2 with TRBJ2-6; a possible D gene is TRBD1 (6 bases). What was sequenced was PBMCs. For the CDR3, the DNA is TGTGCCAGCAGCTTAGTGGCAGGGGCGGAGGGGGCCAACGTCCTGACTTTC. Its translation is CASSLVAGAEGANVLTF.